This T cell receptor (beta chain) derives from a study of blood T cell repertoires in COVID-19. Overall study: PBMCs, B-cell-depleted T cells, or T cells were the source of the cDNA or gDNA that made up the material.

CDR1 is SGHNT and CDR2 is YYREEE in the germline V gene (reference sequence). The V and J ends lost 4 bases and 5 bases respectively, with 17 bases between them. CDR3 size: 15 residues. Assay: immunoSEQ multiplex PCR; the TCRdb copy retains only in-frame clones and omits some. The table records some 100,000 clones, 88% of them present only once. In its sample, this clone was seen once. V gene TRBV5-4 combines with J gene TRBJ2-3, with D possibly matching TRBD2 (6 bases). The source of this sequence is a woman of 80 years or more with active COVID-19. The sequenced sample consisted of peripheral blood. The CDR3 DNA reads TGTGCCAGCAGCGCCGAGGGAGGCCGTGGAGATACGCAGTATTTT. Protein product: CASSAEGGRGDTQYF.